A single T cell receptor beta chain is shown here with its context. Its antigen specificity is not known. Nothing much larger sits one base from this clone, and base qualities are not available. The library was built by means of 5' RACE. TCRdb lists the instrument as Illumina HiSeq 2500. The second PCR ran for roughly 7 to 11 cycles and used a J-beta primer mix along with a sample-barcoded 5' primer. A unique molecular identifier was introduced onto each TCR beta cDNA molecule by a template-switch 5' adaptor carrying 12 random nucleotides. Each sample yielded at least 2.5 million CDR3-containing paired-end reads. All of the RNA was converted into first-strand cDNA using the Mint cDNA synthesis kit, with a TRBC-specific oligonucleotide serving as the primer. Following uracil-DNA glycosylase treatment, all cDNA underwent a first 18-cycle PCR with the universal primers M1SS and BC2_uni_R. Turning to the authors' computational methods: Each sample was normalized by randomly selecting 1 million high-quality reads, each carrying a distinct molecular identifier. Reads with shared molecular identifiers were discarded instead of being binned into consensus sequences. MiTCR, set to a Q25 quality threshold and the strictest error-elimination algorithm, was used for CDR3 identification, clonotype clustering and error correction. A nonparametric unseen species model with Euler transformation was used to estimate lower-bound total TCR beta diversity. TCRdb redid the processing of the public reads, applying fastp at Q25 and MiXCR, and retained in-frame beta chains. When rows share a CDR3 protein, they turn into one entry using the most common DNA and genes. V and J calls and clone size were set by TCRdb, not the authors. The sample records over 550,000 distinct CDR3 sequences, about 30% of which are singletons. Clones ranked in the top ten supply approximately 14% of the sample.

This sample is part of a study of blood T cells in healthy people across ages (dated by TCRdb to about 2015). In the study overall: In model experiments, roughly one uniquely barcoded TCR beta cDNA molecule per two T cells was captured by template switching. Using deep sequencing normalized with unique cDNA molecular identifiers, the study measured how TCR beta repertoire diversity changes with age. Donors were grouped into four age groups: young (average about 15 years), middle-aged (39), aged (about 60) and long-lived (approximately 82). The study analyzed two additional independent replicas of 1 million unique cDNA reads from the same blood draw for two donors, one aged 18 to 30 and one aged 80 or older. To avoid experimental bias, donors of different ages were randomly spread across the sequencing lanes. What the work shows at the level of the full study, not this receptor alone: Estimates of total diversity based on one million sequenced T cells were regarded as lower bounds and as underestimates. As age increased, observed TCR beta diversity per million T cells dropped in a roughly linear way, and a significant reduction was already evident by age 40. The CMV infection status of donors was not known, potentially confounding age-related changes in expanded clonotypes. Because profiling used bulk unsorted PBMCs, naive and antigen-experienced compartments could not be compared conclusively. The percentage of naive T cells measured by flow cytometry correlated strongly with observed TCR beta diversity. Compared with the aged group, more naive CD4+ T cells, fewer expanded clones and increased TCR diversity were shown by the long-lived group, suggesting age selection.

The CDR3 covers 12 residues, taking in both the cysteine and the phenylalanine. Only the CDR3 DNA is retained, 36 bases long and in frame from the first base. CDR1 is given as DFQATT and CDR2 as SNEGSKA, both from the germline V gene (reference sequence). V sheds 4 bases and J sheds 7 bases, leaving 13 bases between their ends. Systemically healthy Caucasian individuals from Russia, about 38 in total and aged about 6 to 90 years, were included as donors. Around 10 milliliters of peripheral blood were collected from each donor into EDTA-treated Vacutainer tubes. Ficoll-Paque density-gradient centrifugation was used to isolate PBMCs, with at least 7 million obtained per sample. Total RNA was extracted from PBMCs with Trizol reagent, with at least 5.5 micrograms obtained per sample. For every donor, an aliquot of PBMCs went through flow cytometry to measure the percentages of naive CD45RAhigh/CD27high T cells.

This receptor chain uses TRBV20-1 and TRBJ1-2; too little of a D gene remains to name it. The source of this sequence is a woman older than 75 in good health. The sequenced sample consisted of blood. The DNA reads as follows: TGCAGTGCTATGTTTGCCGTCGGTGGCTACACCTTC. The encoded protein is CSAMFAVGGYTF.